Following are 9 T cell receptor beta chains from one sample sequenced in a study of blood T cell repertoires in COVID-19. The method was immunoSEQ multiplex PCR; TCRdb's version includes in-frame clones alone and lacks a portion of them. The sample has more than 45,000 clones; around 76% are singletons. The sequencing input was peripheral blood. The source of these receptors is a human donor in a cohort sampled during active COVID-19.

This clone was seen just once. The chain couples TRBV7-2 to TRBJ1-3; no firm D call. CDR1 and CDR2 (germline): SGHTA, FQGNSA. This CDR3 spans 15 amino acids. V gave up 3 bases and J gave up 1 base, with 10 bases separating them. The DNA for the CDR3 is TGTGCCAGCAGCTTGATGGGCCGATCTGGAAACACCATATATTTT. Residues: CASSLMGRSGNTIYF.

The gene calls are TRBV24-1 and TRBJ2-3, with TRBD2 matching over 13 bases. Trimming took 1 base from V and 5 from J; bases not matched to a gene: 5. From germline, CDR1 is KGHDR and CDR2 SFDVKD. CDR3 length equals 17 residues. CDR3 protein: CATSDFPGLAGVDTQYF. CDR3 coding DNA: TGTGCCACCAGTGATTTCCCTGGACTAGCGGGAGTAGATACGCAGTATTTT.

This chain joins TRBV2 and TRBJ2-7; TRBD2 is a possible D gene (6 bases). With 6 bases removed from V and 0 bases from J, the gap between germline ends came to 12 bases. Looked up from germline, CDR1 is SNHLY and CDR2 is FYNNEI. The CDR3 extends over 14 amino acids. CDR3 protein: CASSILRGSYEQYF. The DNA for the CDR3 is TGTGCCAGCAGCATATTGCGGGGCTCCTACGAGCAGTACTTC.

This chain links TRBV14 with TRBJ1-3; 9 bases line up with TRBD1. Per the germline V gene, CDR1 is SGHDN and CDR2 is FVKESK. The ends lost 7 bases at V and 1 base at J; junction bases unmatched: 5. CDR3 length equals 15 residues. In nucleotides, the CDR3 is TGTGCCAGCAACGGACAGGGGCTATCTGGAAACACCATATATTTT. This codes for CASNGQGLSGNTIYF. Filled out from reference TRBV14 and TRBJ1-3, the complete variable domain reads EAGVTQFPSHSVIEKGQTVTLRCDPISGHDNLYWYRRVMGKEIKFLLHFVKESKQDESGMPNNRFLAERTGGTYSTLKVQPAELEDSGVYFCASNGQGLSGNTIYFGEGSWLTVV.

This chain links TRBV30 with TRBJ2-7; 10 bases are shared with TRBD2. CDR3 length: 13 amino acids. CDR1 is GTSNPN and CDR2 is SVGIG in the germline V gene (reference sequence). V lost 0 bases, J lost 11 bases, and 7 bases stayed unmatched. The CDR3 DNA is TGTGCCTGGAGTGTTACTAGCGGGATTGTGGAGTACTTC. This encodes CAWSVTSGIVEYF.

The chain uses TRBV4-3 and TRBJ2-5; 9 positions match TRBD2. Germline loops: CDR1 LGHNA, CDR2 YSLEER. CDR3 length: 16 residues. Trimming at V came to 1 base and at J to 1 base, leaving 4 bases not matched to a gene. In DNA, the CDR3 is TGCGCCAGCAGCCAAGCTGATAGCGGGGGCCAAGAGACCCAGTACTTC. Its translation: CASSQADSGGQETQYF.

The rearrangement links TRBV5-1 to TRBJ2-7; 9 bases agree with TRBD2. Trimming at V came to 2 bases and at J to 5 bases, leaving 8 bases not matched to a gene. CDR1 is SGHRS, CDR2 YFSETQ, per germline. This CDR3 region has 15 residues. CDR3 sequence reads: CASSFGAGGPNEQYF. For the CDR3, the DNA is TGCGCCAGCAGCTTTGGCGCGGGAGGGCCTAACGAGCAGTACTTC. The variable domain in full, completed from reference TRBV5-1 and TRBJ2-7, reads KAGVTQTPRYLIKTRGQQVTLSCSPISGHRSVSWYQQTPGQGLQFLFEYFSETQRNKGNFPGRFSGRQFSNSRSEMNVSTLELGDSALYLCASSFGAGGPNEQYFGPGTRLTVT.

V usage is TRBV6-5 and J usage is TRBJ1-1; no definite D call. This CDR3 comprises 12 residues. Trimming took off 6 bases at V and 11 bases at J, with 16 bases between the two ends. Germline V gene lookup returns CDR1 MNHEY and CDR2 SVGAGI. The CDR3 is CASSPGTKWAFF. The CDR3 DNA follows: TGTGCCAGCAGCCCAGGAACGAAGTGGGCTTTCTTT.

This CDR3 is CASSLASMNTEAFF. CDR3 coding DNA: TGTGCCAGCAGCTTAGCGTCCATGAACACTGAAGCTTTCTTT. The V call is TRBV5-6, the J call TRBJ1-1, with D unresolved. Germline V gene data show CDR1 as SGHDT and CDR2 as YYEEEE. Deletions cut 2 bases from V and 0 bases from J, with 8 bases between. The CDR3 is 14 residues long.